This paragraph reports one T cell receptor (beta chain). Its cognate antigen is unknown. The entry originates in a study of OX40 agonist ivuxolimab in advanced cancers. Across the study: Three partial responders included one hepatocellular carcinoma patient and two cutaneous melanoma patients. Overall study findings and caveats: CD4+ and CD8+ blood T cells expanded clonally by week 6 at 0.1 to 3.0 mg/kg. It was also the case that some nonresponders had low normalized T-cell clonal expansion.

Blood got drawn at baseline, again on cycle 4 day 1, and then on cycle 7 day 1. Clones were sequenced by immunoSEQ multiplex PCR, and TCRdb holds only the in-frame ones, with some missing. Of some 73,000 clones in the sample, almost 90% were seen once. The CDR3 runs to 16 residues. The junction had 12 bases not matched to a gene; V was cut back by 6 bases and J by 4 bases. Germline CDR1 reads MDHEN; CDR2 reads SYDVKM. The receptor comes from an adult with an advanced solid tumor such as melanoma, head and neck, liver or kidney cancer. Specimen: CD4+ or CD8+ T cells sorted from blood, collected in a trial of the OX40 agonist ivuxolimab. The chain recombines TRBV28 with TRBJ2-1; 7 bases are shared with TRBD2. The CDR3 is CASSLAPSGPYNEQFF. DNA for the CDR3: TGTGCCAGCAGCCTCGCCCCTAGCGGACCTTACAATGAGCAGTTCTTC. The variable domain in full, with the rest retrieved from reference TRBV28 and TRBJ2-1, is DVKVTQSSRYLVKRTGEKVFLECVQDMDHENMFWYRQDPGLGLRLIYFSYDVKMKEKGDIPEGYSVSREKKERFSLILESASTNQTSMYLCASSLAPSGPYNEQFFGPGTRLTVL.